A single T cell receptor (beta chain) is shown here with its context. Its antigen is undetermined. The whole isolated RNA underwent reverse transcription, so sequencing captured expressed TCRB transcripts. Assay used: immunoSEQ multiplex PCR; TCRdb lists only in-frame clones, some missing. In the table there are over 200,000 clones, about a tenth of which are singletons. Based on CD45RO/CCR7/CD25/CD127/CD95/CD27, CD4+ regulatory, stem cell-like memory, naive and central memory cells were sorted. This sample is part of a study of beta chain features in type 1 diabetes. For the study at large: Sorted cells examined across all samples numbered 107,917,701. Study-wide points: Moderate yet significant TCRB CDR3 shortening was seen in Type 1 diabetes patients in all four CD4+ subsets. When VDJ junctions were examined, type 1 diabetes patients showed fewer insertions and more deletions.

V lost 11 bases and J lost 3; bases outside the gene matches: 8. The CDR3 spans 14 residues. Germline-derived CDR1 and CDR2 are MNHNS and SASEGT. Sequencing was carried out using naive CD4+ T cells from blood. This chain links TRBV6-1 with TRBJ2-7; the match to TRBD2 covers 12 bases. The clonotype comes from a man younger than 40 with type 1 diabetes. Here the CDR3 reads CALGASGGVYEQYF. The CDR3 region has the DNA TGTGCCCTCGGGGCTAGCGGGGGGGTCTACGAGCAGTACTTC.